This T cell receptor beta chain was obtained from a study of a mutant IDH1 vaccine in newly diagnosed glioma. Study as a whole: The study held visit V12 at week 35 and visit V13 at week 47.

The sample's time point: week 35, safety follow-up. One vaccine dose held 300 ug of mutant IDH1 20-mer peptide and came with topical imiquimod. Only in-frame clones appear in the TCRdb table, and some are missing; sequencing was by immunoSEQ multiplex PCR. The repertoire includes 53,000 or so clones, around 85% of them detected once, and approximately 6.8% sits in the top ten. CDR3 length: 12 amino acids. CDR1 MNHNS and CDR2 SASEGT come from the germline V gene. V was pared by 6 bases and J by 4 bases, with 2 bases of the junction left unmatched. This clone has a single count. Its cognate antigen is unknown.

The material sequenced was PBMCs, taken from a glioma patient whose treatment included an IDH1 peptide vaccine. This receptor was obtained from a man aged 35-49 years with glioma. V is TRBV6-1 and J is TRBJ1-2, with 7 positions matching TRBD1. The CDR3 sequence: CASSPGGYGYTF. The CDR3, as DNA: TGTGCCAGCAGCCCAGGGGGCTATGGCTACACCTTC.